The sequence of this TCR beta chain was determined in a study of OX40 agonist ivuxolimab in advanced cancers. Points on this clone: What it binds is not known.

This CDR3 has 10 residues. V lost 7 bases and J lost 13; bases outside the gene matches: 2. Germline-derived CDR1 and CDR2 are SQVTM and ANQGSEA. Overall study findings and caveats: Dose levels from 0.1 to 3.0 mg/kg saw CD4+ and CD8+ blood T cells expand clonally by week 6.

The data were produced by immunoSEQ multiplex PCR, yet TCRdb's version contains in-frame clones alone and is incomplete. This table holds about 38,000 clones, roughly 82% found once. The genes are TRBV29-1 and TRBJ2-1; the match to TRBD2 covers 12 bases. Sample: CD4+ or CD8+ T cells sorted from blood, taken in a trial of the OX40 agonist ivuxolimab. The TCR originated in an adult with an advanced solid tumor such as melanoma, head and neck, liver or kidney cancer. The CDR3 nucleotides read TGCAGCGGTGGACTAGCGGGACAGTTCTTC. Its protein product is CSGGLAGQFF.